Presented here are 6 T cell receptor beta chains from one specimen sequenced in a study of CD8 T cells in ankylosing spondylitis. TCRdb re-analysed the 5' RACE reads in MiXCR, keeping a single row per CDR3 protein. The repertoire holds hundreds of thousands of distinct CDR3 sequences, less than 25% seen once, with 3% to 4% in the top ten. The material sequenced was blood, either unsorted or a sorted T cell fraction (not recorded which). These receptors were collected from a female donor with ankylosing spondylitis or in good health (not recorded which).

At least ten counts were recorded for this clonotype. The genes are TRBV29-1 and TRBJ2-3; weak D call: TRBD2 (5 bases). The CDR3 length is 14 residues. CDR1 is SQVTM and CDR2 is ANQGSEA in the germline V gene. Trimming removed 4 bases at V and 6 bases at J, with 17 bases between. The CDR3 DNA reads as TGCAGCGTTGGGCTTGGAGCGGTGAGGGATACGCAGTATTTT. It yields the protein CSVGLGAVRDTQYF.

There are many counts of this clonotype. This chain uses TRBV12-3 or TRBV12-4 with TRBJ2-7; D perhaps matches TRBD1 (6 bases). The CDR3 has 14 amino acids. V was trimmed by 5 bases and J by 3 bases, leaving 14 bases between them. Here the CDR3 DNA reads TGTGCCAGCAGTCCACAGGGAGCTCTCTACGAGCAGTACTTC. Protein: CASSPQGALYEQYF.

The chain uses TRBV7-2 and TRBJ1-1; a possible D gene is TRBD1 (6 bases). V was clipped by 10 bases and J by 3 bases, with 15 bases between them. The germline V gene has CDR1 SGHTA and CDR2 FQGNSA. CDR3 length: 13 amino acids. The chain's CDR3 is CATAGARDTEAFF. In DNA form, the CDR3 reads TGTGCCACCGCAGGGGCGAGAGACACTGAAGCTTTCTTT.

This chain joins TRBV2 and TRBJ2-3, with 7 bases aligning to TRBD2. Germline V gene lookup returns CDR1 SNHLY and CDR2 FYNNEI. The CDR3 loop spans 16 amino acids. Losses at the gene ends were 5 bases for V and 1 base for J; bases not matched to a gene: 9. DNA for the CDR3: TGTGCCAGCAGTCCCCCTAGCGGAGGGGGCACAGATACGCAGTATTTT. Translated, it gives CASSPPSGGGTDTQYF.

CDR3 sequence: CASRNVAGGFYEQFF. The CDR3 DNA reads as TGTGCCAGCAGAAACGTAGCGGGAGGATTCTATGAGCAGTTCTTC. The chain has TRBV6-2 or TRBV6-3 and TRBJ2-1; 10 bases line up with TRBD2. The germline V gene has CDR1 MNHEY and CDR2 SVGEGT. The ends lost 6 bases at V and 8 bases at J; junction bases unmatched: 10. This CDR3 has 15 residues.

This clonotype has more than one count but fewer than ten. The CDR3: CATSGPTNQPQHF. Here the CDR3 DNA reads TGTGCCACCAGTGGACCCACCAATCAGCCCCAGCATTTT. This chain links TRBV24-1 with TRBJ1-5; D is ambiguous. Trimming removed 5 bases from V and 3 bases from J, with 7 bases in between. In germline, CDR1 is KGHDR, CDR2 SFDVKD. This CDR3 contains 13 residues.